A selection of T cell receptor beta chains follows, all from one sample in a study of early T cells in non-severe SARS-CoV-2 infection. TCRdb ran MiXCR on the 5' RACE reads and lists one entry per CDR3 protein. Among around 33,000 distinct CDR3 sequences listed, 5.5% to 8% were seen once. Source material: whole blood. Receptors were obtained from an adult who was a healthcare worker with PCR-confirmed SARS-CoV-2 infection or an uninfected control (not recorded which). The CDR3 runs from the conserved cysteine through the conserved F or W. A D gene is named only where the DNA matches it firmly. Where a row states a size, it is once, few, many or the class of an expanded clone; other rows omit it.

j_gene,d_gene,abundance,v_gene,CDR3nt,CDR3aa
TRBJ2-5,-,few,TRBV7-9,TGTGCCAGCAGCTTAGGTTCAGGGGCAGAAGAGACCCAGTACTTC,CASSLGSGAEETQYF
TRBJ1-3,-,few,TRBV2,TGTGCCAGCAGTATAGGACTCAACTCTGGAAACACCATATATTTT,CASSIGLNSGNTIYF
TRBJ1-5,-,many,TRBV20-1,TGCAGTGCTAGAGCCCAGAATAGCAATCAGCCCCAGCATTTT,CSARAQNSNQPQHF
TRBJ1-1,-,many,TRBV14,TGTGCCAGCAGCCAAGATCGTCAATACACTGAAGCTTTCTTT,CASSQDRQYTEAFF
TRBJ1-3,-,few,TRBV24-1,TGTGCCACCAGTGACCCTTTAACTCGGGGGTCTGGAAACACCATATATTTT,CATSDPLTRGSGNTIYF
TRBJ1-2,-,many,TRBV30,TGTGCCTGGAGACATACTGGCTACACCTTC,CAWRHTGYTF
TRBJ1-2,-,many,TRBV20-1,TGCAGTGCTACCAAAGAGGGATCCTCCTTGTATGGCTACACCTTC,CSATKEGSSLYGYTF
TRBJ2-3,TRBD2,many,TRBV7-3,TGTGCCAGCAGCCTGACTAGCGGGAGTAAGCAAGATACGCAGTATTTT,CASSLTSGSKQDTQYF
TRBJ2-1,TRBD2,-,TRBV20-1,TGCAGTGCTCAGCGGGGCCTTATGCAGTTCTTC,CSAQRGLMQFF
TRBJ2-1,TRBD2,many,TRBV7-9,TGTGCCAGCAGCCATGAGCGGGGCTCCTACAATGAGCAGTTCTTC,CASSHERGSYNEQFF
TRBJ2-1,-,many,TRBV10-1,TGCGCCAGCAGTGACCCAACAGCCTACAATGAGCAGTTCTTC,CASSDPTAYNEQFF
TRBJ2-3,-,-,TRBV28,TGTGCCAGCAGTTCTAGTGCCGTCGATACGCAGTATTTT,CASSSSAVDTQYF
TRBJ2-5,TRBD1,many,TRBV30,TGTGCCTGGAGTGGGACAGGGGAGACCCAGTACTTC,CAWSGTGETQYF
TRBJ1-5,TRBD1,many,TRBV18,TGTGCCAGCTCACTAACTTACAGGGGTGATAGCAATCAGCCCCAGCATTTT,CASSLTYRGDSNQPQHF
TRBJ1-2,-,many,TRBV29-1,TGCAGCGTTGAAGATCCTCCAGGGGCAGATGGCTACACCTTC,CSVEDPPGADGYTF
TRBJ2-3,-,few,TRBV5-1,TGCGCCAGCAGCCGGTTGGAAGGGGGAAGGGCAGATACGCAGTATTTT,CASSRLEGGRADTQYF
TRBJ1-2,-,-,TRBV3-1,TGTGCCAGCAGCCAAGATCGTGCGAGGGGACCTATCTATGGCTACACCTTC,CASSQDRARGPIYGYTF
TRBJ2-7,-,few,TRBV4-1,TGCGCCAGCAGCCAGACTGGACTCAGCTCCTACGAGCAGTACTTC,CASSQTGLSSYEQYF
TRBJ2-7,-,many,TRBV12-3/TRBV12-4,TGTGCCAGCAGTTTGACTTACGGGACCTACGAGCAGTACTTC,CASSLTYGTYEQYF
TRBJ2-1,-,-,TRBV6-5,TGTGCCAGCAGTTCTGGAGGCCGCTCCTACAATGAGCAGTTCTTC,CASSSGGRSYNEQFF
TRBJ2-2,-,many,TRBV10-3,TGTGCCAGTGGGACCACCACTGGGACCGGGGAGCTGTTTTTT,CASGTTTGTGELFF
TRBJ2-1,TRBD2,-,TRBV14,TGTGCCAGCAGCCAGTGGCTAGCGGGTACGAATGAGCAGTTCTTC,CASSQWLAGTNEQFF
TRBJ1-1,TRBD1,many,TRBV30,TGTGCCCAGACAGGGTTCACTGAAGCTTTCTTT,CAQTGFTEAFF
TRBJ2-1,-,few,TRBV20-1,TGCAGTGCTAGGAGGAGCGGGTTCTCCTACAATGAGCAGTTCTTC,CSARRSGFSYNEQFF
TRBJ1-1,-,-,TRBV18,TGTGCCAGCTCACCAAAGGGGGCTGAAGCTTTCTTT,CASSPKGAEAFF
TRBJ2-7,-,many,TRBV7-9,TGTGCCAGCAGCTTAGCTAGCGACTCCGAGCAGTACTTC,CASSLASDSEQYF
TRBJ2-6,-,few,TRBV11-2,TGTGCCAGCAGCTTGAGGTCAGGGGACTCTGGGGCCAACGTCCTGACTTTC,CASSLRSGDSGANVLTF
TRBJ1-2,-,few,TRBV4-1,TGCGCCAGCGGTGCAGCGGTCTATGGCTACACCTTC,CASGAAVYGYTF
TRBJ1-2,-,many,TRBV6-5,TGTGCCAGCAGTCGACAGGATCCTAACTATGGCTACACCTTC,CASSRQDPNYGYTF
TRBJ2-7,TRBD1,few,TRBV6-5,TGTGCCAGCAGTTATAGGGACAGGGGGGACGAGCAGTACTTC,CASSYRDRGDEQYF
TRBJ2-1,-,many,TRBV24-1,TGTGCCACCCAACGGGACGATGAGCAGTTCTTC,CATQRDDEQFF
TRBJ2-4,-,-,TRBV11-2,TGTGCCAGCAGCTTAGTAGGAGTGGGCATTCAGTACTTC,CASSLVGVGIQYF
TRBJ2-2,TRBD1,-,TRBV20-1,TGCAGTGCTAGCAGGACAGGAGACACCGGGGAGCTGTTTTTT,CSASRTGDTGELFF